Sequencing of this T cell receptor beta chain was carried out in a study of T cells in Graves' hyperthyroidism and ophthalmopathy. Germline V gives CDR1 SGHAT, CDR2 FQNNGV. After removal of 3 bases from V and 1 base from J, the junction contained 3 bases not matched to a gene. CDR3 length: 15 residues. Using RNA transcripts as the source, TCR beta CDR3 regions were amplified. The HTBI primer set drove a first-round RT-PCR of the TCR CDR3. TCRdb re-called the multiplex PCR reads through MiXCR, storing one row per CDR3 protein. The table lists hundreds of thousands of distinct CDR3 sequences, over 15% of them singletons. This clonotype was seen many times.

This sequence was found in a woman aged 55-70 years with Graves' ophthalmopathy. Sequences were obtained from blood. The gene calls are TRBV11-2 and TRBJ2-5; 9 nucleotides agree with TRBD1. The chain's CDR3 is CASSLDRGPQETQYF. DNA of the CDR3: TGTGCCAGCAGCTTGGACAGGGGACCCCAAGAGACCCAGTACTTC.